This entry describes one TCR beta chain. These data belong to a study of CD8 T cells in Susac syndrome. Sequencing of TCR beta was undertaken in CD8+ and CD4+ T cells derived from blood. Stable or active relapsing-remitting multiple sclerosis, untreated and meeting revised McDonald criteria, defined the controls. Random hexamers served to reverse transcribe roughly 0.5 to 1 ug RNA. The authors amplified TCR beta CDR3 across 54 Vbeta and 13 Jbeta using immunoSEQ multiplex PCR. Via MiXCR, TCRdb re-called the immunoSEQ multiplex PCR reads, giving one row per CDR3 protein. The profile covers about 120,000 distinct CDR3 sequences, with 93% appearing a single time and 0.093% taken by the ten largest. V was trimmed by 2 bases and J by 0 bases, leaving 8 bases between them. Germline V gives CDR1 KGHSH, CDR2 LQKENI. CDR3 length: 14 amino acids.

The chain has TRBV18 and TRBJ2-7, with a possible D match to TRBD1 (6 bases). The receptor comes from a human donor with multiple sclerosis. Sample: CD4+ T cells from PBMCs. The CDR3 sequence is CASSPGQSSYEQYF. The CDR3 DNA reads as TGTGCCAGCTCACCAGGACAGAGCTCCTACGAGCAGTACTTC.